This TCR beta chain was sequenced for a study of identifying expanded T cells in peripheral blood. Study-level results: Differentially abundant clones: 0.95 to 1.5 between replicates, 16.4 at around 15 days, 19 to 20 at four.

Note on this clone: The antigen is not known.

V lost 4 bases and J lost 0, with 10 bases in between. The CDR3 has 16 amino acids. Germline V gene sequence: CDR1 SNHLY, CDR2 FYNNEI. Sequencing used immunoSEQ multiplex PCR; TCRdb keeps in-frame clones, though not all of them. Of around 130,000 clones in the sample, 75% to 90% were seen once. The chain couples TRBV2 to TRBJ1-6, with D possibly being TRBD1 (6 bases). This sequence was found in a person aged 18 to 70 in good health. The sequencing sample was made of blood. The CDR3 here is CASSADRSSYNSPLHF. The CDR3 DNA reads TGTGCCAGCAGTGCCGACAGGAGCTCCTATAATTCACCCCTCCACTTT.